Sequencing of this TCR beta chain was carried out in a study of early T cells in non-severe SARS-CoV-2 infection (dated by TCRdb to the early 2020s). In terms of the full investigation: Because TCR sequencing relied on bulk RNA taken from unsorted whole blood, pairing of alpha and beta chains was not possible. Overall study outcomes, separate from this receptor: Matching against VDJdb was skewed toward anti-spike CD8 responses, likely underestimated virus-specific expansions, and missed private and CD4 specificities.

Ten or more counts support this clonotype. Its specific antigen is unknown. No per-base quality is available; no much larger clone lies one base away. The germline V gene (reference sequence) sets CDR1 to LGHDT and CDR2 to YNNKEL. Here V drops 1 base and J drops 8 bases, and the junction holds 7 bases not matched to any gene. The CDR3, cysteine through phenylalanine, is 16 amino acids long. The retained sequence is limited to the CDR3, 48 bases, with the frame set at the first base. The study was a case-control design nested within a healthcare worker cohort in London, UK, with weekly nasopharyngeal swab PCR tests and blood sampling. Healthcare workers were recruited during the week of the UK lockdown, between 23 and 31 March 2020, and followed weekly for up to roughly 16 weeks. The receptor library was made with 5' RACE. TCRdb shows the sequencer as NextSeq 500. In the TCR library protocol, unique molecular identifiers were attached to individual cDNA molecules to correct for PCR bias and sequencing error. Both TCR alpha and beta chains were sequenced, and tight co-correlation was observed between alpha and beta sequence abundances in each sample. The paper's processing steps were these. V gene, J gene and CDR3 annotation of TCR sequences was performed with Decombinator V4. TCRs were defined as expanded if a significant change between any two time points was detected under a Poisson model with p below 0.0001. TCR abundances were normalised to the total number of TCRs sequenced per sample and were expressed as counts per million. TRAV1-2 paired with TRAJ12, TRAJ20 or TRAJ33 defined MAIT TCRs, while TRAV10 paired with TRAJ18 defined iNKT TCRs. VDJdb, accessed 1 November 2021, was searched for CMV, EBV and SARS-CoV-2 annotated TCRs, excluding TCRs annotated for multiple antigens. TCRdb reprocessing: public reads trimmed at Q25 with fastp, clones called with MiXCR, in-frame beta chains kept. Each CDR3 protein appears once, grouped with its most common genes and DNA. The authors' filters were not applied to this entry. The table for this sample lists just over 95,000 distinct CDR3 sequences; about 10% of them were counted only once. Around 4.3% of the sample lies in the top ten.

The V and J segments used are TRBV3-1 and TRBJ2-1, and 11 bases in between align with TRBD2. This TCR derives from an adult who was a healthcare worker with PCR-confirmed SARS-CoV-2 infection or an uninfected control (not recorded which). This sample comprised whole blood, obtained at baseline. The CDR3 amino acid sequence is: CASSQVAGGADYEQFF. The DNA reads as follows: TGTGCCAGCAGCCAAGTAGCGGGAGGGGCTGACTATGAGCAGTTCTTC.